The rows below give T cell receptor beta chains drawn from one sample of a study of T cell responses to AZD1222 COVID-19 vaccine. Data came from immunoSEQ multiplex PCR; TCRdb stores just in-frame clones and leaves some out. The sample carries about 130,000 clones, roughly 80% recorded once. The sequenced sample was peripheral blood, obtained on day 0 of AZD1222 vaccination. These receptors came from an adult in good health. Both conserved end residues are part of each CDR3. The D gene is left open where the match is weak. Clone size is shown for a subset of rows, as once, few, many or a class of expanded clone.

v_gene,d_gene,abundance,j_gene,CDR3nt,CDR3aa
TRBV6-5,TRBD1,.,TRBJ2-3,TGTGCCAGCAGTAAACGACAGGGTAATACAGATACGCAGTATTTT,CASSKRQGNTDTQYF
TRBV5-1,TRBD2,.,TRBJ2-3,TGCGCCTCGACTAGCGGCGCAGATACGCAGTATTTT,CASTSGADTQYF
TRBV7-6,TRBD1,.,TRBJ1-1,TGTGCCAGCAGCTCCCAAAGGGGACAGGTGGGCACTGAAGCTTTCTTT,CASSSQRGQVGTEAFF
TRBV10-3,.,.,TRBJ1-2,TGTGCCATCAGTGAGTCCAATGGCTACACCTTC,CAISESNGYTF
TRBV19,.,.,TRBJ1-2,TGTGCCAGTAGTGCCCTTGGCGGCAGCTTCTATGGCTACACCTTC,CASSALGGSFYGYTF
TRBV15,TRBD1,.,TRBJ1-1,TGTGCCACCAGCAGAGAATTCAGGGGGGCGGGCACTGAAGCTTTCTTT,CATSREFRGAGTEAFF
TRBV6-1,.,.,TRBJ1-5,TGTGCCAGCAGTGAGGGTCGAAGCAATCAGCCCCAGCATTTT,CASSEGRSNQPQHF
TRBV27,TRBD1,.,TRBJ1-2,TGTGCCAGCAGTTACCAGGGACAGGGGGCTTATCGCTACACCTTC,CASSYQGQGAYRYTF
TRBV9,TRBD2,.,TRBJ2-1,TGTGCCAGCAGCGTAGGACTAGCGGGGGGTCTTTTATACAATGAGCAGTTCTTC,CASSVGLAGGLLYNEQFF
TRBV27,.,.,TRBJ2-3,TGTGCCAGCAGTTGGGGGGCGCGCACAGATACGCAGTATTTT,CASSWGARTDTQYF
TRBV6-4,.,.,TRBJ1-3,TGTGCCAGCAGTGACTCGATCTACCTCTCTGGAAACACCATATATTTT,CASSDSIYLSGNTIYF
TRBV18,.,.,TRBJ1-5,TGTGCCAGCTCACCCGTGGGGGATCAGCCCCAGCATTTT,CASSPVGDQPQHF
TRBV5-1,TRBD1,few,TRBJ2-7,TGCGCCAGCAGCTTGGAAAGGGGGCGCGGGCCCTACGAGCAGTACTTC,CASSLERGRGPYEQYF
TRBV29-1,.,.,TRBJ2-7,TGCAGCGTCGAGAATTCTCGGGAAGAGTACTTC,CSVENSREEYF
TRBV7-9,TRBD1,.,TRBJ2-5,TGTGCCAGCAGTTCACGTTTACAGGGGGCCGGAGAGACCCAGTACTTC,CASSSRLQGAGETQYF
TRBV12-2,.,.,TRBJ1-1,TGTGCAAGTCGCTTAGAAGCAGGGAACCTCACTGAAGCTTTCTTT,CASRLEAGNLTEAFF
TRBV9,TRBD1,.,TRBJ1-5,TGTGCCAGCAGCGCGACAGGGGGAAATAATCAGCCCCAGCATTTT,CASSATGGNNQPQHF
TRBV30,.,.,TRBJ1-5,TGTGCCTGGAGACCAACCGGGGGTCCTAGTCAGCCCCAGCATTTT,CAWRPTGGPSQPQHF
TRBV11-3,TRBD2,.,TRBJ2-7,TGTGCCAGCAGCCCGAGCGGGGGGCGCAACGAGCAGTACTTC,CASSPSGGRNEQYF
TRBV28,.,.,TRBJ2-7,TGTGCCAGCCTGGGCCGGTACGAGCAGTACTTC,CASLGRYEQYF
TRBV30,TRBD1,.,TRBJ1-1,TGTGCCTGGAGTGTAAACAGGGGAGAAGCTTTCTTT,CAWSVNRGEAFF
TRBV3-1/TRBV3-2,.,.,TRBJ2-7,TGTGCCAGCAGCCCAGGTGCGGGAATTACGAGTTTC,CASSPGAGITSF